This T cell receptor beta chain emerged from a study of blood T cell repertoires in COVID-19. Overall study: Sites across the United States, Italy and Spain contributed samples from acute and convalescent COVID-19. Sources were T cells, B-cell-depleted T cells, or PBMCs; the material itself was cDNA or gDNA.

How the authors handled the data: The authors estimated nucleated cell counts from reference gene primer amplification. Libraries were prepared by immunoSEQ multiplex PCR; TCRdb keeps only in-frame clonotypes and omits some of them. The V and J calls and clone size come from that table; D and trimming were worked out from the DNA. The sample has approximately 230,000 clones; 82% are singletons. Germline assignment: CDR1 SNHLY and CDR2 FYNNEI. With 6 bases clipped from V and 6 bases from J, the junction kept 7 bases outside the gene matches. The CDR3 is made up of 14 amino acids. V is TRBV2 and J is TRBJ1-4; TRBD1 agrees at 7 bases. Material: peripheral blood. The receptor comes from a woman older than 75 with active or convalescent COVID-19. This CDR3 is CASRRQGGDEKLFF. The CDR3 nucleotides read TGTGCCAGCAGACGACAGGGTGGGGATGAAAAACTGTTTTTT.